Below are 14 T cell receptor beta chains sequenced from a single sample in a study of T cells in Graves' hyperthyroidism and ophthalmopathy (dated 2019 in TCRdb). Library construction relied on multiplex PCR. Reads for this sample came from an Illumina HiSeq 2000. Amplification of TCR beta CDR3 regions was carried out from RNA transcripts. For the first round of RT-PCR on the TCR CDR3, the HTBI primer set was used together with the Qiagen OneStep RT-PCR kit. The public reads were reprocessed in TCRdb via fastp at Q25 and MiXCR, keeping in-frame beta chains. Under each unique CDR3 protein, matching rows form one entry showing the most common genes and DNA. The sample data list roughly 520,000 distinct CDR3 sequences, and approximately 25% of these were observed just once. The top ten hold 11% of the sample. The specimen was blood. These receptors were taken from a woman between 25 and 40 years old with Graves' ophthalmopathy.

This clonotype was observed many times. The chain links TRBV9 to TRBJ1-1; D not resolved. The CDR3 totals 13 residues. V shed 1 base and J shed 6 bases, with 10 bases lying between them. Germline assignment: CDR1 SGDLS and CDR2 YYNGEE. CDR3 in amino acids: CASSVSPAAEAFF. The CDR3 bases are TGTGCCAGCAGCGTATCCCCGGCAGCTGAAGCTTTCTTT.

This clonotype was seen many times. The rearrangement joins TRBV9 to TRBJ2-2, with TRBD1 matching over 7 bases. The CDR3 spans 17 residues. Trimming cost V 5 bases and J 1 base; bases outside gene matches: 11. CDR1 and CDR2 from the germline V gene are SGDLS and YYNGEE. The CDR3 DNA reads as TGTGCCAGCAGTGCCCGATCGGGACAGATGAACACCGGGGAGCTGTTTTTT. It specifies CASSARSGQMNTGELFF. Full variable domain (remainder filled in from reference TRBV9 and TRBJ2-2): DSGVTQTPKHLITATGQRVTLRCSPRSGDLSVYWYQQSLDQGLQFLIQYYNGEERAKGNILERFSAQQFPDLHSELNLSSLELGDSALYFCASSARSGQMNTGELFFGEGSRLTVL.

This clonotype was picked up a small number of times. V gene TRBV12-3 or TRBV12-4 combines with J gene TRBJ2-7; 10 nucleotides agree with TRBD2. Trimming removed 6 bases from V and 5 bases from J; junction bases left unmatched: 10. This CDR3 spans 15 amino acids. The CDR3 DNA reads TGTGCCAGCAGCCCCAGCGGGAGGGTGTACCACGAGCAGTACTTC. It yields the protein CASSPSGRVYHEQYF.

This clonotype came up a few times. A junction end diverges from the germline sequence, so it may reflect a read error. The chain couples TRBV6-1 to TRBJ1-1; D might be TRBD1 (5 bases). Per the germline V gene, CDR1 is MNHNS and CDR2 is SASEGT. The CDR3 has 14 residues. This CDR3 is CASRQDMAPTDAFF. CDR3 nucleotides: TGTGCCAGCAGGCAGGACATGGCCCCCACTGATGCTTTCTTT.

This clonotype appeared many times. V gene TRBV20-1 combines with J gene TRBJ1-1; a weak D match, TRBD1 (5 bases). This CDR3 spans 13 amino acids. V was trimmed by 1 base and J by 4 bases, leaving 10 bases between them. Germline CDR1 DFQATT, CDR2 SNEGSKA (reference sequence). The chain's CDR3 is CSARGTTGTEAFF. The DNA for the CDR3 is TGCAGTGCTAGAGGGACAACGGGCACTGAAGCTTTCTTT.

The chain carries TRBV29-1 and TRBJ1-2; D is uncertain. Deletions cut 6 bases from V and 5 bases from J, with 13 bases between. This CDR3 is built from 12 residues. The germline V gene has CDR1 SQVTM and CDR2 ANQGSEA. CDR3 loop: CSVQDKLYGYTF. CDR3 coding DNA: TGCAGCGTCCAAGACAAACTTTATGGCTACACCTTC.

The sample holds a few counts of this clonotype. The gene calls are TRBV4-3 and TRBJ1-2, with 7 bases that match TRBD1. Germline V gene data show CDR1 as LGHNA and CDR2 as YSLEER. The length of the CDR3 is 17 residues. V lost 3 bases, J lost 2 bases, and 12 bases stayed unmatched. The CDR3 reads CASSQATGTAVNYGYTF. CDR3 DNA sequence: TGCGCCAGCAGCCAGGCTACTGGGACAGCCGTAAACTATGGCTACACCTTC.

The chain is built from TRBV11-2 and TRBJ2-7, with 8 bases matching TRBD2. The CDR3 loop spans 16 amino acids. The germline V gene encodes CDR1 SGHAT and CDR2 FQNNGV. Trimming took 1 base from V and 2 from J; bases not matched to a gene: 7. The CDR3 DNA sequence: TGTGCCAGCAGCTTAGTAGACGGGGGGGGCCCCTACGAGCAGTACTTC. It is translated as CASSLVDGGGPYEQYF. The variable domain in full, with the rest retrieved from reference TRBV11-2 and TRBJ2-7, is EAGVAQSPRYKIIEKRQSVAFWCNPISGHATLYWYQQILGQGPKLLIQFQNNGVVDDSQLPKDRFSAERLKGVDSTLKIQPAKLEDSAVYLCASSLVDGGGPYEQYFGPGTRLTVT.

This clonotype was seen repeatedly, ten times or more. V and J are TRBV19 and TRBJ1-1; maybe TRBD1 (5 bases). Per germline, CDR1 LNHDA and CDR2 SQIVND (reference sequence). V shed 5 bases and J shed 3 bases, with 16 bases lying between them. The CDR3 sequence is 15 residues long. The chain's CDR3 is CASSPPGLSYTEAFF. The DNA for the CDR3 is TGTGCCAGTAGTCCGCCGGGACTGAGTTACACTGAAGCTTTCTTT.

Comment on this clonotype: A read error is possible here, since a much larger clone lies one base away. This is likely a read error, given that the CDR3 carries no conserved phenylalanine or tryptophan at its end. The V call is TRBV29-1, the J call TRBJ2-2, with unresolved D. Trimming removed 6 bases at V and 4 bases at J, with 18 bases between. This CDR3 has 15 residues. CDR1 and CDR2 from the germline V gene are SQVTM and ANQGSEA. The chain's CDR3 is CSVDSPGDPTGELFS. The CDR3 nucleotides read TGCAGCGTAGACTCGCCTGGGGATCCCACCGGGGAGCTGTTTTCT.

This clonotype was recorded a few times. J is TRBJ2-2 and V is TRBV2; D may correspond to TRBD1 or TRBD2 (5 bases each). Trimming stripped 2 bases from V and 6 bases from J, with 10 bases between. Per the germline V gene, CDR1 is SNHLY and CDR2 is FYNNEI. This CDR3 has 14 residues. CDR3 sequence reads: CASSEMGVAGELFF. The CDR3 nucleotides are TGTGCCAGCAGTGAAATGGGGGTTGCCGGGGAGCTGTTTTTT.

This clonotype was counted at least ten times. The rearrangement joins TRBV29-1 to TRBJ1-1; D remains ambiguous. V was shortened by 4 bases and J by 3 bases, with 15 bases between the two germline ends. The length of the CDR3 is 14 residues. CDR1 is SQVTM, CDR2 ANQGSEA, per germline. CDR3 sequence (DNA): TGCAGCGTTGCGGATCTGTATGGGTACACTGAAGCTTTCTTT. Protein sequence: CSVADLYGYTEAFF.

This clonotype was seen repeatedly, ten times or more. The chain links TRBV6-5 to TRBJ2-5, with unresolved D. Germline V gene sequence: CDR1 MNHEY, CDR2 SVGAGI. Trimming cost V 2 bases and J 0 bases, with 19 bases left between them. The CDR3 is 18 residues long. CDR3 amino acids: CASSYPPLRRNHQETQYF. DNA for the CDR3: TGTGCCAGCAGTTACCCCCCTCTAAGACGGAACCACCAAGAGACCCAGTACTTC.

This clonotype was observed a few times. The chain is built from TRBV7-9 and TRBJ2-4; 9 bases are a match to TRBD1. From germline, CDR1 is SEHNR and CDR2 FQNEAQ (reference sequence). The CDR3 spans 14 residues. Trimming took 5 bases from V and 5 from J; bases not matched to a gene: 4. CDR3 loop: CASSAGTGQNIQYF. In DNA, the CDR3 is TGTGCCAGCAGCGCCGGGACAGGGCAAAACATTCAGTACTTC. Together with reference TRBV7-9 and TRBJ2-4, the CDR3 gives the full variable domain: DTGVSQNPRHKITKRGQNVTFRCDPISEHNRLYWYRQTLGQGPEFLTYFQNEAQLEKSRLLSDRFSAERPKGSFSTLEIQRTEQGDSAMYLCASSAGTGQNIQYFGAGTRLSVL.